These T cell receptor beta chains were read from a single sample in a study of cytomegalovirus exposure and HLA in healthy donors. Here immunoSEQ multiplex PCR was the method, and the copy in TCRdb shows in-frame clones only, minus some. The sample records about 140,000 clones, around 90% being singletons. Material: PBMCs. These receptor sequences come from a young man in good health and CMV-seropositive. Both conserved end residues are part of each CDR3. The D gene is left open where the match is weak. Rows may omit the clone size; those that give it use once, few, many or a size class.

j_call clone_size v_call d_call cdr3_aa cdr3_nt
TRBJ2-1 once TRBV5-1 TRBD2 CASRSRTSGGGNEQFF TGCGCCAGCAGAAGTCGCACTAGCGGGGGAGGCAATGAGCAGTTCTTC
TRBJ1-2 NA TRBV5-1 NA CASSLGTGGKYGYTF TGCGCCAGCAGCTTGGGGACGGGGGGCAAGTATGGCTACACCTTC
TRBJ1-5 many TRBV29-1 TRBD1 CSAVGDSLNQPQHF TGCAGCGCAGTCGGGGACAGCCTCAATCAGCCCCAGCATTTT
TRBJ2-5 NA TRBV27 TRBD1 CASSVRTGGRRETQYF TGTGCCAGCAGTGTCCGGACAGGGGGCCGCAGGGAGACCCAGTACTTC
TRBJ1-1 NA TRBV27 NA CASRKTGLNTEAFF TGTGCCAGCAGAAAAACAGGGCTAAACACTGAAGCTTTCTTT
TRBJ1-4 NA TRBV29-1 NA CSVGGGQGHEKLFF TGCAGCGTTGGTGGAGGGCAGGGACATGAAAAACTGTTTTTT
TRBJ2-2 NA TRBV7-2 NA CASSLAGGDTGELFF TGTGCCAGCAGCTTAGCGGGGGGAGATACCGGGGAGCTGTTTTTT
TRBJ2-5 NA TRBV2 NA CASSGPGETQYF TGTGCCAGCAGTGGCCCCGGAGAGACCCAGTACTTC
TRBJ1-2 NA TRBV5-4 NA CASKDSYGYTF TGTGCCAGCAAAGACAGCTATGGCTACACCTTC
TRBJ1-5 once TRBV21-1 NA CASSKSQFRHRGPSNQPQHF TGTGCCAGCAGCAAATCCCAATTTCGTCACAGGGGCCCTAGCAATCAGCCCCAGCATTTT
TRBJ2-1 NA TRBV9 TRBD2 CASSERPLAGGYNEQFF TGTGCCAGCAGCGAGAGACCCCTAGCGGGAGGGTACAATGAGCAGTTCTTC
TRBJ2-7 NA TRBV28 TRBD2 CASTSGSSGKYEQYF TGTGCCAGCACCTCTGGGTCTAGCGGCAAATACGAGCAGTACTTC
TRBJ1-2 NA TRBV2 NA CASSTTSTGYYGYTF TGTGCCAGCAGTACAACCTCCACAGGGTACTATGGCTACACCTTC
TRBJ2-3 NA TRBV7-3 NA CASSPKAGSRTDTQYF TGTGCCAGCAGCCCCAAAGCAGGGTCACGCACAGATACGCAGTATTTT
TRBJ1-4 NA TRBV19 NA CASRPTATNEKLFF TGTGCCAGTAGACCTACAGCAACTAATGAAAAACTGTTTTTT
TRBJ2-1 NA TRBV25-1 TRBD2 CASSEYWTSPNEQFF TGTGCCAGCAGTGAATATTGGACTAGCCCCAATGAGCAGTTCTTC
TRBJ2-7 NA TRBV6-4 TRBD2 CASSLGLVPPAQYF TGTGCCAGCAGTCTGGGACTAGTTCCCCCGGCGCAGTACTTC
TRBJ1-5 NA TRBV7-9 TRBD1 CASSPQGGWKQPQHF TGTGCCAGCAGCCCACAGGGGGGCTGGAAACAGCCCCAGCATTTT
TRBJ2-1 NA TRBV2 TRBD1 CASSRDRTPRNEQFF TGTGCCAGCAGCCGGGACAGGACCCCACGGAATGAGCAGTTCTTC
TRBJ2-3 NA TRBV29-1 TRBD1 CSVDEGGADTQYF TGCAGCGTTGATGAAGGGGGCGCAGATACGCAGTATTTT
TRBJ2-3 NA TRBV30 TRBD2 CAWTSGGVTDTQYF TGTGCCTGGACCAGCGGGGGGGTCACAGATACGCAGTATTTT
TRBJ2-1 NA TRBV14 TRBD2 CASSLAGAYNEQFF TGTGCCAGCAGCCTAGCGGGGGCCTACAATGAGCAGTTCTTC
TRBJ2-3 NA TRBV7-8 NA CASSLRERADTQYF TGTGCCAGCAGCCTTAGGGAGCGCGCAGATACGCAGTATTTT
TRBJ2-2 NA TRBV27 TRBD1 CASSFGRGRQWGELFF TGTGCCAGCAGTTTTGGCAGGGGGCGCCAATGGGGGGAGCTGTTTTTT
TRBJ1-5 NA TRBV19 TRBD1 CASTGTGALYSNQPQHF TGTGCCAGTACCGGGACAGGCGCTCTTTATAGCAATCAGCCCCAGCATTTT
TRBJ1-1 few TRBV7-9 NA CASSLGLTGPTEAFF TGTGCCAGCAGCTTAGGGTTGACAGGACCCACTGAAGCTTTCTTT
TRBJ1-2 NA TRBV6-1 NA CASSERAAANYGYTF TGTGCCAGCAGTGAGAGGGCTGCTGCTAACTATGGCTACACCTTC